This TCR beta chain comes out of a study of neurological immune-mediated disorders. Points from the study as a whole: It was the repertoires of 18 of 34 multiple sclerosis patients that phylogenetic grouping placed in one related-CDR3 cluster, which is a possible signature. The level of TCR clonal expansion was highest in patients with HTLV-1-associated myelopathy and lowest in multiple sclerosis, where it fell below the level seen in healthy controls.

Germline CDR1 and CDR2: MNHNY and SVGAGI (reference sequence). The length of the CDR3 is 11 residues. V shed 10 bases and J shed 11 bases, with 17 bases lying between them. The table lists this clonotype with many counts. Its antigen is unidentified. Each CDR3 protein is one row after TCRdb ran MiXCR on the 5' RACE reads. The table shows 50,000 to 70,000 distinct CDR3 sequences, with 3% to 4% occurring only once. The chain recombines TRBV6-6 with TRBJ1-1; no clear D gene. The sequence derives from a man aged 40-50 years with multiple sclerosis. The sample consisted of PBMCs. CDR3 nucleotides: TGTGCCACAAGGGATGAGACGTGGGCTTTCTTT. Encoded protein: CATRDETWAFF.